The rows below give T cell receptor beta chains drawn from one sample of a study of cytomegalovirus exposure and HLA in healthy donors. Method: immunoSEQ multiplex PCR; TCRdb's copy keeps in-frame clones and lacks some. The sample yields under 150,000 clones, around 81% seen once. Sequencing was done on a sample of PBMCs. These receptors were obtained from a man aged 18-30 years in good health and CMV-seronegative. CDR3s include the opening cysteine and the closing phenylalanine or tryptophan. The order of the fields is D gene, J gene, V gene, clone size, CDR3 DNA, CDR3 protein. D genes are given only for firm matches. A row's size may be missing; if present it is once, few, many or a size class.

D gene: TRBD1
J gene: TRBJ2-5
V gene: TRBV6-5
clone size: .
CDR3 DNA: TGTGCCAGCAGTCGGACAGGGGGGGGCGAGACCCAGTACTTC
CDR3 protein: CASSRTGGGETQYF

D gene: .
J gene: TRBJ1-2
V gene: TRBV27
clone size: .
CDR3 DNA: TGTGCCAGCAGTCGAGGTCAGAACTCCTATGGCTACACCTTC
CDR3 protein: CASSRGQNSYGYTF

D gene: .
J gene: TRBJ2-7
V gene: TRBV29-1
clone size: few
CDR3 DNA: TGCAGCGTTGGTGGCCAGGGGAAAGCAAGCTACGAGCAGTACTTC
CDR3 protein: CSVGGQGKASYEQYF

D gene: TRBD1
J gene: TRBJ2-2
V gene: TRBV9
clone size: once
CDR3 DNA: TGTGCCAGCAGGGCACGGGACAGGGGTTACACCGGGGAGCTGTTTTTT
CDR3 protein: CASRARDRGYTGELFF

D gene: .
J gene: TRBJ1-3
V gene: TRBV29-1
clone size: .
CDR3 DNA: TGCAGCGTTGAAGATTTTTCTAATCACGGAAACACCATATATTTT
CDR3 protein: CSVEDFSNHGNTIYF

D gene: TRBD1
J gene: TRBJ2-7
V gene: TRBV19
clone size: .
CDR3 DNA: TGTGCCAGTAGCCCAGGGACAGCCGCCTACGAGCAGTACTTC
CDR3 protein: CASSPGTAAYEQYF

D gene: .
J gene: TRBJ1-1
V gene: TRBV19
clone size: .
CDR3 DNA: TGTGCCAGCCCCGACACTGAAGCTTTCTTT
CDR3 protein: CASPDTEAFF

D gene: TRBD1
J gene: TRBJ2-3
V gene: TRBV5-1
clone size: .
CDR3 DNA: TGCGCCAGCAGCTTGATTGGGGACAGGGGTGATACGCAGTATTTT
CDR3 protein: CASSLIGDRGDTQYF

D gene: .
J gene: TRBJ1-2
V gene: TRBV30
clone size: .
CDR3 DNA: TGTGCCTGGAGGGGTACAGGGAGTAACTATGGCTACACCTTC
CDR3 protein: CAWRGTGSNYGYTF

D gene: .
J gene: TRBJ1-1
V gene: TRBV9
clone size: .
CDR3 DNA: TGTGCCAGCAGCGTAGGTCCAGGGTTGACCACTGAAGCTTTCTTT
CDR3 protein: CASSVGPGLTTEAFF

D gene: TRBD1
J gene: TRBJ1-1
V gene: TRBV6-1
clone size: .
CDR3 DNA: TGTGCCAGCGGGAGGACAGGGACTGAAGCTTTCTTT
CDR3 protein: CASGRTGTEAFF

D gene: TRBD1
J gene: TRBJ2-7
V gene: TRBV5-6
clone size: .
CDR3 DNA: TGTGCCAGCAGCTTCGCAGGGGGCACTTACGAGCAGTACTTC
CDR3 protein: CASSFAGGTYEQYF

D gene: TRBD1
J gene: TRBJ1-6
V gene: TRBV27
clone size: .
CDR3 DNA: TGTGCCAGCAGACCAGGGACAGGACATAACTATAATTCACCCCTCCACTTT
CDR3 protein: CASRPGTGHNYNSPLHF

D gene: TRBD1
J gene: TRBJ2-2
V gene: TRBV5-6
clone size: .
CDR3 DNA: TGTGCCAGCAGCTCCGGTGGGACAGGGAACACCGGGGAGCTGTTTTTT
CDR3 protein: CASSSGGTGNTGELFF

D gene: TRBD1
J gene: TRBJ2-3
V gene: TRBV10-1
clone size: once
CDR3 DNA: TGCGCCAGCAGTGGACAGGGTGCAGATACGCAGTATTTT
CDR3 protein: CASSGQGADTQYF

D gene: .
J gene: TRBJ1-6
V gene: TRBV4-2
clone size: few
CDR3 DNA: TGTGCCAGCAGCCGTAGTGCGGCAGGGGATTCACCCCTCCACTTT
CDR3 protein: CASSRSAAGDSPLHF

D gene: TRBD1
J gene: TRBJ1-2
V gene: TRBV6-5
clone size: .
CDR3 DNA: TGTGCCAGCAGTTATGGACAGGGGGCATACTATGGCTACACCTTC
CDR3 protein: CASSYGQGAYYGYTF

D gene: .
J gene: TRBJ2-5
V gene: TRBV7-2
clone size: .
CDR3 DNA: TGTGCCAGCAGCTTACAGGCGGGGATCCAAGAGACCCAGTACTTC
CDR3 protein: CASSLQAGIQETQYF

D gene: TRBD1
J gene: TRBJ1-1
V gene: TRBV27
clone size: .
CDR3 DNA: TGTGCCAGCAGTTTAGGTTGGACAGGGGGCACTGAAGCTTTCTTT
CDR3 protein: CASSLGWTGGTEAFF

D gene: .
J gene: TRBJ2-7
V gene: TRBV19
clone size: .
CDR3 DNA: TGTGCCAGTAGTATTGGCGTCGGGAGCTACGAGCAGTACTTC
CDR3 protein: CASSIGVGSYEQYF